This TCR beta chain emerged from a study of cytomegalovirus exposure and HLA in healthy donors. Study overall: Samples from HLA-typed donors yielded around 85 million unique TCRs in an early data release.

This CDR3 region has 13 residues. Per the germline V gene, CDR1 is MDHEN and CDR2 is SYDVKM. V lost 8 bases to trimming and J lost 5 bases; unmatched junction nucleotides: 8. PCR employed 60 Vbeta and 13 Jbeta primers. Only in-frame clones appear in the TCRdb table, and some are missing; sequencing was by immunoSEQ multiplex PCR. The sample includes fewer than 150,000 clones, less than 85% of them seen just once. This clone is a singleton in its sample. The V and J genes are TRBV28 and TRBJ1-2; 7 positions agree with TRBD1. The source is a man between 35 and 55 years old in good health and CMV-seropositive. Sequencing used PBMCs. The CDR3 loop reads CASRGTATYGYTF. CDR3 nucleotide sequence: TGTGCCAGCCGTGGGACAGCTACGTATGGCTACACCTTC.